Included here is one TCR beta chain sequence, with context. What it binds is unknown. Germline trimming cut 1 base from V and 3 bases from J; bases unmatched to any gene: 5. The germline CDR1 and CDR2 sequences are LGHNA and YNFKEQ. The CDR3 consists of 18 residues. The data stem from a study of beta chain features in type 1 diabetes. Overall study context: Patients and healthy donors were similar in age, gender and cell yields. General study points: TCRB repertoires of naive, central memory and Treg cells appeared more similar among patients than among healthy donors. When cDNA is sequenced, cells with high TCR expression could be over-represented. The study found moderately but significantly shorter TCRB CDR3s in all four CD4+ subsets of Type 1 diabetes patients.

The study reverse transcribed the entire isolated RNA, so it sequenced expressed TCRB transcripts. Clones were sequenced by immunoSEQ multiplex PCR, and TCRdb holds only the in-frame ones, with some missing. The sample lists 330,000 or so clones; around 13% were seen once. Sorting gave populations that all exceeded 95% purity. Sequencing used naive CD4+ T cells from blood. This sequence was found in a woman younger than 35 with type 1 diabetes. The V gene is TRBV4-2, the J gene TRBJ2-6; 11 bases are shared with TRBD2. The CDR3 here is CASSQVLAGAGGANVLTF. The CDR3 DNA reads TGTGCCAGCAGCCAAGTACTAGCGGGAGCAGGTGGGGCCAACGTCCTGACTTTC.